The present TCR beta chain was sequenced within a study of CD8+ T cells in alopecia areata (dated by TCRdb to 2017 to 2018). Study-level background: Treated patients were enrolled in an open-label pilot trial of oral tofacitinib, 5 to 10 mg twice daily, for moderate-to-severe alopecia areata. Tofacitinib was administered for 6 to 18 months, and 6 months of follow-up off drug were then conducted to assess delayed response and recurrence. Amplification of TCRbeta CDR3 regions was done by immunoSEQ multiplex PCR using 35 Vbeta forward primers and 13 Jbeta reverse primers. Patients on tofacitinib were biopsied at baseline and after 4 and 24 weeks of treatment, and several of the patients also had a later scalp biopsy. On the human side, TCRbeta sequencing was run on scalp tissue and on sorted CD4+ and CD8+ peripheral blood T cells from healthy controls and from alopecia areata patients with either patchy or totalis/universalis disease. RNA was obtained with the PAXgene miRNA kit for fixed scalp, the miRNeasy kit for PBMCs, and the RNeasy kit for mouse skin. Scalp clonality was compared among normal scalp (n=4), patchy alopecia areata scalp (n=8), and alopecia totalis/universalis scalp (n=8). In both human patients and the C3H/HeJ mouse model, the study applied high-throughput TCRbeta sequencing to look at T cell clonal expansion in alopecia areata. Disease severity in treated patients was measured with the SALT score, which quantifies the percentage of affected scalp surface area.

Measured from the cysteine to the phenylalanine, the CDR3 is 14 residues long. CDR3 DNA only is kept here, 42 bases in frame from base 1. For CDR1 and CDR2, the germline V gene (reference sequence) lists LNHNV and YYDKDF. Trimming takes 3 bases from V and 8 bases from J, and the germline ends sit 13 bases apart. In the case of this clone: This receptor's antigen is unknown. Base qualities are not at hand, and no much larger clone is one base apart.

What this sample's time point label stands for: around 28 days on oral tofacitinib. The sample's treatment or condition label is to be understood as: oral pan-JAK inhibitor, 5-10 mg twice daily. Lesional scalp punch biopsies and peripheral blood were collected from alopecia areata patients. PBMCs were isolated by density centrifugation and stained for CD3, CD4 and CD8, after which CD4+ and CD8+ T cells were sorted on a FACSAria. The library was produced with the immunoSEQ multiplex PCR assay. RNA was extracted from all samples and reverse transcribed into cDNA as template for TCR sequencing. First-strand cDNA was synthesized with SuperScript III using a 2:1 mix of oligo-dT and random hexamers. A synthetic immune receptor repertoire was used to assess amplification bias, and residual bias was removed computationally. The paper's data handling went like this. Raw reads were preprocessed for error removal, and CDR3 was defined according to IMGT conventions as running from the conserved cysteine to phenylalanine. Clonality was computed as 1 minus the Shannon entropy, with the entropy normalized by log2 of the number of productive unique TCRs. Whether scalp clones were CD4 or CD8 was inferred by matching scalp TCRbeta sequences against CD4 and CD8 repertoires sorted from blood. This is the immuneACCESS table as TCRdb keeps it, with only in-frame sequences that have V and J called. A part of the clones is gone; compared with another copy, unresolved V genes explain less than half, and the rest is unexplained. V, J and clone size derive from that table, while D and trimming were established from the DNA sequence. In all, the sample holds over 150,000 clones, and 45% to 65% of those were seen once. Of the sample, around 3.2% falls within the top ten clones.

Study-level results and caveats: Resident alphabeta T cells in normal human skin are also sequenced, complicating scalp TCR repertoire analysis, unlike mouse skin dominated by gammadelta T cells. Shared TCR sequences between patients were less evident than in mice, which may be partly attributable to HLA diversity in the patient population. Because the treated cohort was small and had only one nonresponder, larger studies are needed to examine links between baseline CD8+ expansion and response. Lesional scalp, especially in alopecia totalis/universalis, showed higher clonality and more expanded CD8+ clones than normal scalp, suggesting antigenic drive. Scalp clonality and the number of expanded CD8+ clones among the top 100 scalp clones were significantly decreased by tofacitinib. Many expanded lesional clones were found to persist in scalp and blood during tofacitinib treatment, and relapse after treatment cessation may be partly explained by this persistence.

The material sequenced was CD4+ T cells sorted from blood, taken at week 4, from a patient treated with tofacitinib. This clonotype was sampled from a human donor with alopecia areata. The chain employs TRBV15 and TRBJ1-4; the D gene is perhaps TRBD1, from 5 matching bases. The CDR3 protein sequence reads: CATSRSGLDEKLFF. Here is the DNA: TGTGCCACCAGCAGGTCGGGACTCGACGAAAAACTGTTTTTT.